Below are 29 T cell receptor beta chains sequenced from a single sample in a study of cytotoxic CD8 clonotypes in ibrutinib-treated CLL. Produced via immunoSEQ multiplex PCR; TCRdb's table is partial and in-frame only. The profile shows about 180,000 clones, about 84% of them singletons. Sample: PBMCs, taken after 24 months of ibrutinib treatment. The source of these receptors is a human donor with chronic lymphocytic leukemia.

This CDR3 is CASSRGQGAQATLSSYSNQPQHF. The CDR3 bases are TGCGCCAGCAGTCGGGGACAGGGGGCGCAGGCCACCCTTTCCTCTTATAGCAATCAGCCCCAGCATTTT. The J gene is TRBJ1-5, the V gene TRBV23-1; TRBD1 matches 12 bases. TRBV23-1 is identified as an open reading frame with a role that is uncertain. J gave up 0 bases and V 4 bases, and 22 bases lay outside the gene matches. The CDR3 loop spans 23 amino acids.

The chain carries TRBV28 and TRBJ1-5; 7 bases are a match to TRBD1. Germline V gene sequence: CDR1 MDHEN, CDR2 SYDVKM. The V and J ends lost 7 bases and 6 bases, in that order; junction bases with no gene match: 9. The CDR3 spans 14 residues. CDR3: CASKETGKSQPQHF. The CDR3 DNA is TGTGCCAGCAAGGAGACAGGGAAGAGTCAGCCCCAGCATTTT.

This rearrangement joins TRBV18 to TRBJ1-2; 7 bases are shared with TRBD1. Unmatched junction bases numbered 4, after V lost 0 bases and J lost 0 bases. The CDR3 sequence is 16 residues long. The germline V gene encodes CDR1 KGHSH and CDR2 LQKENI. The CDR3 sequence is CASSPPRGPANYGYTF. CDR3 DNA: TGTGCCAGCTCACCACCAAGGGGGCCCGCTAACTATGGCTACACCTTC.

The V call is TRBV7-2, the J call TRBJ1-2, with a possible D match to TRBD1 (5 bases). The CDR3 length is 15 residues. V gave up 3 bases and J gave up 4 bases, with 15 bases separating them. In germline, CDR1 is SGHTA, CDR2 FQGNSA. CDR3 in DNA: TGTGCCAGCAGCTTCCAAGAGGGGAGGGGCTATGGCTACACCTTC. Translated: CASSFQEGRGYGYTF.

V is TRBV2 and J is TRBJ1-1, with 10 nucleotides matching TRBD1. Germline CDR1 and CDR2: SNHLY and FYNNEI. With 1 base clipped from V and 0 bases from J, the junction kept 8 bases outside the gene matches. The CDR3 totals 18 residues. CDR3 amino acids: CASSEELRTGGVNTEAFF. As DNA, the CDR3 is TGTGCCAGCAGTGAAGAGTTGAGGACAGGGGGTGTGAACACTGAAGCTTTCTTT. The complete variable domain, with remaining parts taken from reference TRBV2 and TRBJ1-1, reads EPEVTQTPSHQVTQMGQEVILRCVPISNHLYFYWYRQILGQKVEFLVSFYNNEISEKSEIFDDQFSVERPDGSNFTLKIRSTKLEDSAMYFCASSEELRTGGVNTEAFFGQGTRLTVV.

This sequence joins TRBV5-5 and TRBJ1-3; 9 bases fit TRBD1. The CDR3 contains 18 residues. Germline trimming cut 6 bases from V and 0 bases from J; bases unmatched to any gene: 13. In germline, CDR1 is SGHKS, CDR2 YYEKEE (reference sequence). The CDR3 is CASTSGTGRLSSGNTIYF. CDR3 nucleotide sequence: TGTGCCAGCACCTCCGGGACAGGGCGATTGAGCTCTGGAAACACCATATATTTT.

This chain connects TRBV7-2 to TRBJ2-2; no reliable D call. The germline V gene has CDR1 SGHTA and CDR2 FQGNSA. Trimming left V 3 bases short and J 6 bases short, with 8 bases between. CDR3 length equals 13 residues. This CDR3 is CASSFKAAGELFF. CDR3 sequence (DNA): TGTGCCAGCAGCTTCAAGGCGGCCGGGGAGCTGTTTTTT.

This clone has more than one count but fewer than ten. The V and J genes are TRBV5-1 and TRBJ1-6; 8 positions agree with TRBD1. Germline CDR1 SGHRS, CDR2 YFSETQ. The junction had 11 bases not matched to a gene; V was cut back by 4 bases and J by 2 bases. The CDR3 extends over 18 amino acids. CDR3 region: CASSIGQGLFPYNSPLHF. The CDR3 DNA sequence: TGCGCCAGCAGCATCGGACAGGGTTTGTTTCCCTATAATTCACCCCTCCACTTT.

This chain connects TRBV2 to TRBJ2-3; weak D call: TRBD2 (6 bases). Germline V gene sequence: CDR1 SNHLY, CDR2 FYNNEI. V was pared by 0 bases and J by 3 bases, with 13 bases between. The CDR3 runs 16 residues. The CDR3 region is CASSEASGPITDTQYF. CDR3 DNA: TGTGCCAGCAGTGAAGCGAGCGGGCCGATAACAGATACGCAGTATTTT.

This clone was counted at least ten times. The V call is TRBV19, the J call TRBJ2-2, with 10 bases that match TRBD1. This CDR3 spans 15 amino acids. From germline, CDR1 is LNHDA and CDR2 SQIVND (reference sequence). The J segment lost 4 bases and the V segment lost 8 bases, leaving 7 bases of the junction unmatched. The CDR3 DNA follows: TGTGCCAGTTCTGACAGGGGGCGGGCCACCGGGGAGCTGTTTTTT. Encoded protein: CASSDRGRATGELFF.

V and J are TRBV12-5 and TRBJ1-1; 9 bases fit TRBD1. Trimming took 2 bases from V and 3 from J; bases not matched to a gene: 7. The CDR3 contains 16 residues. Germline V gene sequence: CDR1 LGHNT, CDR2 FRNRAP. The CDR3 loop reads CASGLPWDRVDTEAFF. CDR3 coding DNA: TGTGCTAGTGGTTTGCCTTGGGACAGGGTTGACACTGAAGCTTTCTTT.

This chain joins TRBV2 and TRBJ2-7; 8 positions agree with TRBD2. The CDR3 covers 15 residues. The V and J ends lost 9 bases and 2 bases, in that order; junction bases with no gene match: 12. Germline CDR1 and CDR2: SNHLY and FYNNEI. The CDR3 protein is CASSPGGTVPYEQYF. CDR3 coding DNA: TGTGCCAGTTCGCCGGGGGGGACTGTCCCCTACGAGCAGTACTTC.

The rearrangement uses TRBV7-2 and TRBJ2-1, with 9 bases aligning to TRBD2. The CDR3 runs 15 residues. Germline CDR1 reads SGHTA; CDR2 reads FQGNSA. J was trimmed by 0 bases and V by 7 bases; bases with no gene match: 4. In DNA form, the CDR3 reads TGTGCCAGCACAAGTAGCGGGAGCTCCTACAATGAGCAGTTCTTC. This encodes CASTSSGSSYNEQFF.

This chain connects TRBV2 to TRBJ2-2; D possibly corresponds to TRBD2 (6 bases). The germline V gene encodes CDR1 SNHLY and CDR2 FYNNEI. The CDR3 loop spans 14 amino acids. Trimming left V 7 bases short and J 2 bases short, with 11 bases between. The CDR3 sequence is CASTAGPNTGELFF. CDR3 DNA sequence: TGTGCCAGCACCGCGGGACCAAACACCGGGGAGCTGTTTTTT.

On this clone: Other DNA sequences in the same sample also yield this CDR3. This chain links TRBV7-6 with TRBJ1-1; no clear D gene. The germline V and J ends were trimmed by 4 bases and 5 bases, with 8 bases remaining between them. The CDR3 length is 12 residues. Germline CDR1 reads SGHVS; CDR2 reads FNYEAQ. CDR3 sequence reads: CASSSGRTEAFF. The CDR3 DNA reads TGTGCCAGCAGCTCGGGTAGGACTGAAGCTTTCTTT.

V and J are TRBV19 and TRBJ1-3; D call uncertain. The V end lost 7 bases, the J end lost 4 bases, and 8 bases lay between the germline ends. The germline V gene encodes CDR1 LNHDA and CDR2 SQIVND (reference sequence). The CDR3 is made up of 12 amino acids. CDR3 protein: CASKPRGNTIYF. DNA of the CDR3: TGTGCCAGTAAACCCAGGGGAAACACCATATATTTT.

The V and J genes are TRBV7-3 and TRBJ2-2; no clear D gene. The germline CDR1 and CDR2 sequences are SGHTA and FQGTGA. V lost 5 bases, J lost 5 bases, and 6 bases lay in between. This CDR3 is 12 amino acids long. CDR3 coding DNA: TGTGCCAGCAGCAGACGGACCGGGGAGCTGTTTTTT. Its translation: CASSRRTGELFF.

V and J are TRBV7-9 and TRBJ2-1; weak D call: TRBD1 (5 bases). The ends were cut back, 5 bases at V and 8 bases at J, with 13 bases in the middle. The CDR3 contains 13 residues. Germline V CDR1 and CDR2: SEHNR, FQNEAQ (reference sequence). This CDR3 is CASSATTVDEQFF. CDR3 coding DNA: TGTGCCAGCAGCGCGACGACAGTGGATGAGCAGTTCTTC.

The sample holds a few counts of this clone. This chain connects TRBV30 to TRBJ1-1; 9 nucleotides match TRBD1. The CDR3 contains 13 residues. Germline loops: CDR1 GTSNPN, CDR2 SVGIG (reference sequence). V lost 4 bases to trimming and J lost 6 bases; unmatched junction nucleotides: 6. The CDR3 loop reads CAWTLQGASEAFF. The CDR3, as DNA: TGTGCCTGGACTCTACAGGGGGCATCTGAAGCTTTCTTT.

The gene calls are TRBV2 and TRBJ2-3; tentatively, D is TRBD1 (5 bases). In germline, CDR1 is SNHLY, CDR2 FYNNEI. The germline V and J ends were trimmed by 6 bases and 0 bases, with 13 bases remaining between them. The CDR3 covers 15 residues. CDR3 sequence: CASRSQGLSTDTQYF. CDR3 in DNA: TGTGCCAGCAGGTCCCAGGGCCTTAGCACAGATACGCAGTATTTT.

This sequence joins TRBV5-1 and TRBJ2-1, with a weak D call TRBD2 (6 bases). Germline CDR1 SGHRS, CDR2 YFSETQ. The CDR3 has 19 residues. Trimming removed 0 bases at V and 1 base at J, with 20 bases between. CDR3 amino acids: CASSLGFGGGVLSYNEQFF. CDR3 nucleotide sequence: TGCGCCAGCAGCTTGGGGTTTGGGGGAGGCGTCCTTTCCTACAATGAGCAGTTCTTC.

The chain joins TRBV9 to TRBJ2-7, with D unresolved. Trimming removed 0 bases at V and 7 bases at J, with 11 bases between. The CDR3 consists of 13 residues. Germline CDR1 and CDR2: SGDLS and YYNGEE. The CDR3 region has the DNA TGTGCCAGCAGCGTAGACCCCATGGGTGAGCAGTACTTC. Its translation: CASSVDPMGEQYF.

The chain employs TRBV27 and TRBJ1-1, with 8 bases lining up with TRBD1. The CDR3 length is 15 residues. CDR1 is MNHEY and CDR2 is SMNVEV in the germline V gene (reference sequence). With V trimmed by 2 bases and J by 4 bases, 6 bases remained unmatched. The CDR3, as DNA: TGTGCCAGCAGTTTAGTGGCAGGGGGCGGCACTGAAGCTTTCTTT. Residues: CASSLVAGGGTEAFF.

The V call is TRBV2, the J call TRBJ2-7, with 10 positions matching TRBD1. With 3 bases clipped from V and 6 bases from J, the junction kept 11 bases outside the gene matches. Germline V gene lookup returns CDR1 SNHLY and CDR2 FYNNEI. The CDR3 loop spans 16 amino acids. The CDR3 DNA follows: TGTGCCAGCAGTGAGAGAAGGACAGGGGGGGGATCCGAGCAGTACTTC. It encodes CASSERRTGGGSEQYF. Variable domain in full (rest from reference TRBV2 and TRBJ2-7): EPEVTQTPSHQVTQMGQEVILRCVPISNHLYFYWYRQILGQKVEFLVSFYNNEISEKSEIFDDQFSVERPDGSNFTLKIRSTKLEDSAMYFCASSERRTGGGSEQYFGPGTRLTVT.

The chain has TRBV9 and TRBJ2-2, with D possibly called TRBD1 or TRBD2 (5 bases each). From germline, CDR1 is SGDLS and CDR2 YYNGEE. V lost 4 bases and J 9 bases, leaving 13 bases between the germline ends. This CDR3 contains 13 residues. The CDR3 DNA is TGTGCCAGCAGCCGGGACGCCTTCCGGGAGCTGTTTTTT. Translating gives CASSRDAFRELFF.

This chain links TRBV18 with TRBJ2-1, with D tentatively TRBD1 (5 bases). Germline CDR1 and CDR2: KGHSH and LQKENI. Trimming stripped 0 bases from V and 6 bases from J, with 12 bases between. The CDR3 is made up of 15 amino acids. CDR3 region: CASSPPGLGPNEQFF. The CDR3, as DNA: TGTGCCAGCTCACCACCGGGCTTGGGGCCCAATGAGCAGTTCTTC.

The rearrangement uses TRBV2 and TRBJ2-1; 13 nucleotides line up with TRBD2. With V trimmed by 7 bases and J by 5 bases, 17 bases remained unmatched. Germline V CDR1 and CDR2: SNHLY, FYNNEI. This CDR3 is 19 amino acids long. CDR3 in amino acids: CASTYPGLAGAGLNNEQFF. The DNA of the CDR3 is TGTGCCAGCACTTATCCCGGACTAGCGGGAGCTGGTCTGAACAATGAGCAGTTCTTC. The whole variable domain, filled in from reference TRBV2 and TRBJ2-1, reads EPEVTQTPSHQVTQMGQEVILRCVPISNHLYFYWYRQILGQKVEFLVSFYNNEISEKSEIFDDQFSVERPDGSNFTLKIRSTKLEDSAMYFCASTYPGLAGAGLNNEQFFGPGTRLTVL.

This chain links TRBV2 with TRBJ2-1; 8 bases line up with TRBD1. J lost 7 bases, V lost 7 bases, and 9 bases had no gene match. This CDR3 is built from 14 residues. Germline CDR1 reads SNHLY; CDR2 reads FYNNEI. This CDR3 reads CASTLLTGGNEQFF. The DNA for the CDR3 is TGTGCCAGCACCCTACTTACAGGGGGGAATGAGCAGTTCTTC.

The rearrangement links TRBV27 to TRBJ2-2; the match to TRBD1 covers 8 bases. Germline loops: CDR1 MNHEY, CDR2 SMNVEV (reference sequence). V was pared by 4 bases and J by 1 base, with 5 bases of the junction left unmatched. The CDR3 is 16 amino acids. CDR3 region: CASSSPGTGNTGELFF. The CDR3 nucleotides read TGTGCCAGCAGTTCTCCCGGGACAGGGAACACCGGGGAGCTGTTTTTT.